This T cell receptor (beta chain) comes out of a study of blood T cell repertoires in COVID-19. Assay: immunoSEQ multiplex PCR; the TCRdb copy retains only in-frame clones and omits some. The sample lists roughly 100,000 clones, about 85% occurring once. V lost 9 bases and J lost 1; bases outside the gene matches: 11. The CDR3 has 15 residues. Germline-derived CDR1 and CDR2 are LNHDA and SQIVND (reference sequence). V and J are TRBV19 and TRBJ1-2; TRBD1 agrees at 7 bases. The receptor was isolated from a man aged 45-60 years with acute or convalescent COVID-19. The source material was peripheral blood. The CDR3 here is CASRPPGQSNYGYTF. In DNA form, the CDR3 reads TGTGCCAGCAGACCTCCGGGACAGAGTAACTATGGCTACACCTTC. Together with reference TRBV19 and TRBJ1-2, the CDR3 gives the full variable domain: DGGITQSPKYLFRKEGQNVTLSCEQNLNHDAMYWYRQDPGQGLRLIYYSQIVNDFQKGDIAEGYSVSREKKESFPLTVTSAQKNPTAFYLCASRPPGQSNYGYTFGSGTRLTVV.